A single sample is the source of the 10 T cell receptor beta chains below, sequenced in a study of T-cell memory formation after mild COVID-19. TCRdb analysed the 5' RACE reads with MiXCR anew, one entry per CDR3 protein. The sample lists under 450,000 distinct CDR3 sequences; around a quarter were seen once. Sequenced material: PBMCs or a T cell subset sorted from them (not recorded which). The receptors originated from an adult woman who had mild COVID-19 (a few samples of this study predate the infection). Cell type and time point are not known.

This clonotype was seen a handful of times. The chain is built from TRBV6-2 or TRBV6-3 and TRBJ2-2, with TRBD2 matching over 8 bases. After removal of 7 bases from V and 5 bases from J, the junction contained 9 bases not matched to a gene. Germline lookup yields CDR1 MNHEY and CDR2 SVGEGT. The CDR3 is 15 residues long. CDR3 sequence (DNA): TGTGCCAGCACCAGCGGGAGTACCTGGACCGGGGAGCTGTTTTTT. Translation gives CASTSGSTWTGELFF.

This clonotype was counted only a few times. The chain joins TRBV9 to TRBJ2-7; 10 bases are a match to TRBD2. V shed 3 bases and J 3 bases; nucleotides not matched to a gene: 3. This CDR3 is 14 amino acids long. Germline values: CDR1 SGDLS, CDR2 YYNGEE. DNA of the CDR3: TGTGCCAGCAGCGCTAGCGGGAGATACTACGAGCAGTACTTC. It yields the protein CASSASGRYYEQYF.

V usage is TRBV11-2 and J usage is TRBJ2-3, with D perhaps TRBD2 (6 bases). V was clipped by 5 bases and J by 12 bases, with 15 bases between them. The CDR3 spans 12 residues. CDR1 is SGHAT, CDR2 FQNNGV, per germline. CDR3 sequence: CASSPFRDSQYF. CDR3 DNA: TGTGCCAGCAGCCCCTTCCGGGACTCTCAGTATTTT. Complete variable domain (other parts from reference TRBV11-2 and TRBJ2-3): EAGVAQSPRYKIIEKRQSVAFWCNPISGHATLYWYQQILGQGPKLLIQFQNNGVVDDSQLPKDRFSAERLKGVDSTLKIQPAKLEDSAVYLCASSPFRDSQYFGPGTRLTVL.

The CDR3 is CAWSVDRPLTEAFF. CDR3 bases: TGTGCCTGGAGTGTCGATAGGCCCCTCACTGAAGCTTTCTTT. The V and J genes are TRBV30 and TRBJ1-1; D is unclear. The CDR3 runs 14 residues. CDR1 is GTSNPN and CDR2 is SVGIG in the germline V gene (reference sequence). V gave up 0 bases and J gave up 4 bases, with 12 bases separating them.

This clonotype was seen ten or more times. V usage is TRBV5-6 and J usage is TRBJ1-1; D remains unclear. The CDR3 has 13 amino acids. V was shortened by 1 base and J by 1 base, with 5 bases between the two germline ends. CDR1 is SGHDT and CDR2 is YYEEEE in the germline V gene. The CDR3 protein is CASSLTRNTEAFF. The CDR3 DNA is TGTGCCAGCAGCTTGACACGGAACACTGAAGCTTTCTTT.

In DNA, the CDR3 is TGTGCCAGCAGCACCTATTTGAACACTGAAGCTTTCTTT. It translates to CASSTYLNTEAFF. This rearrangement joins TRBV7-6 to TRBJ1-1; no firm D call. The CDR3 totals 13 residues. CDR1 is SGHVS, CDR2 FNYEAQ, per germline. With 5 bases removed from V and 0 bases from J, the gap between germline ends came to 7 bases.

This sequence joins TRBV12-3 or TRBV12-4 and TRBJ2-5, with 9 bases identical to TRBD2. V lost 4 bases, J lost 2 bases, and 11 bases stayed unmatched. The CDR3 has 17 residues. CDR3 loop: CASSYNKRGAVQETQYF. The CDR3 nucleotides are TGTGCCAGCAGTTACAACAAGCGGGGGGCAGTTCAAGAGACCCAGTACTTC.

This clonotype was detected only a few times. The V gene is TRBV12-3 or TRBV12-4, the J gene TRBJ2-5; D is ambiguous. The CDR3 loop spans 14 amino acids. The V end was cut by 3 bases, the J end by 5 bases, with 13 bases between. Here the CDR3 reads CASSFLDRPETQYF. CDR3 nucleotides: TGTGCCAGCAGTTTTTTAGACCGGCCGGAGACCCAGTACTTC.

This clonotype occurred a few times. The V gene is TRBV12-3 or TRBV12-4, the J gene TRBJ2-5; possible D gene TRBD2, 5 bases. With 6 bases removed from V and 4 bases from J, the gap between germline ends came to 15 bases. CDR3 size: 14 residues. CDR3 amino acids: CASSDHPGRETQYF. CDR3 coding DNA: TGTGCCAGCAGCGACCACCCGGGAAGAGAGACCCAGTACTTC.

This clonotype appeared a few times. The CDR3 DNA is TGTGCCAGCAGCGTTAGCGGGAGCGAAAGCTCCTACGAGCAGTACTTC. Amino acid sequence: CASSVSGSESSYEQYF. The gene calls are TRBV6-1 and TRBJ2-7; 9 nucleotides line up with TRBD2. Looked up from germline, CDR1 is MNHNS and CDR2 is SASEGT. The CDR3 covers 16 residues. Trimming removed 6 bases from V and 0 bases from J; junction bases left unmatched: 9.